The TCR beta chain under discussion was sequenced for a study of blood T cell repertoires in COVID-19. Background on the study: Sources were T cells, B-cell-depleted T cells, or PBMCs; the material itself was cDNA or gDNA.

Using immunoSEQ multiplex PCR, the repertoire was profiled, and TCRdb retains in-frame clones only, with some absent. The sample yields tens of thousands of clones, about four fifths seen once. Trimming left V 0 bases short and J 7 bases short, with 13 bases between. The CDR3 loop spans 15 amino acids. Germline V gene lookup returns CDR1 LGHNA and CDR2 YSLEER. Sample: peripheral blood. The rearrangement joins TRBV4-3 to TRBJ1-5; D ambiguous. This TCR derives from a human donor in a cohort sampled during active COVID-19. The CDR3 region is CASSQDLSEVQPQHF. CDR3 in DNA: TGCGCCAGCAGCCAAGATTTGTCGGAGGTACAGCCCCAGCATTTT.